A selection of T cell receptor beta chains follows, all from one sample in a study of T cell responses to AZD1222 COVID-19 vaccine. The method was immunoSEQ multiplex PCR; TCRdb's version includes in-frame clones alone and lacks a portion of them. The sample contains around 130,000 clones, 88% of which appear only once. Specimen: peripheral blood, collected on day 0 of MenACWY control vaccination. The source is an adult in good health. CDR3s include the opening cysteine and the closing phenylalanine or tryptophan. Fields, in order: clone size, V gene, J gene, D gene, CDR3 DNA, CDR3 protein. D genes are given only for firm matches. Clone size is not always given. Where it is, it says once, few, many or a class for expanded clones.

abundance: -
v_gene: TRBV30
j_gene: TRBJ2-6
d_gene: TRBD1
CDR3nt: TGTGCCTGGATGGAGACAGGGAATGGGGCCAACGTCCTGACTTTC
CDR3aa: CAWMETGNGANVLTF

abundance: -
v_gene: TRBV18
j_gene: TRBJ2-6
d_gene: TRBD1
CDR3nt: TGTGCCAGCTCAACGCAGGGGGCTGTCGCCTCTGGGGCCAACGTCCTGACTTTC
CDR3aa: CASSTQGAVASGANVLTF

abundance: -
v_gene: TRBV20-1
j_gene: TRBJ1-2
d_gene: -
CDR3nt: TGCAGTGCGCGGACAGCGTACGGCTACACCTTC
CDR3aa: CSARTAYGYTF

abundance: -
v_gene: TRBV19
j_gene: TRBJ2-5
d_gene: -
CDR3nt: TGTGCCAGTAGCCCGACAGGATCGGAGACCCAGTACTTC
CDR3aa: CASSPTGSETQYF

abundance: few
v_gene: TRBV3-1/TRBV3-2
j_gene: TRBJ1-2
d_gene: TRBD1
CDR3nt: TGTGCCAGCAGCCAAGCGGGAGTGAGGGGACAGGGAAATCGCTATGGCTACACCTTC
CDR3aa: CASSQAGVRGQGNRYGYTF

abundance: few
v_gene: TRBV5-4
j_gene: TRBJ1-4
d_gene: -
CDR3nt: TGTGCCAGCAGCCCCGACGAACCAGCGGCTAATGAAAAACTGTTTTTT
CDR3aa: CASSPDEPAANEKLFF

abundance: -
v_gene: TRBV29-1
j_gene: TRBJ2-1
d_gene: TRBD2
CDR3nt: TGCAGCGTTGTACTAGCGAGCTCCTACAATGAGCAGTTCTTC
CDR3aa: CSVVLASSYNEQFF

abundance: -
v_gene: TRBV7-9
j_gene: TRBJ1-5
d_gene: TRBD1
CDR3nt: TGTGCCAGCAGTCTAGGTACAGGGGTGGGTCAGCCCCAGCATTTT
CDR3aa: CASSLGTGVGQPQHF

abundance: -
v_gene: TRBV6-5
j_gene: TRBJ2-2
d_gene: -
CDR3nt: TGTGCCAGCAGTTACTCGTCAGGGTGGGTGAGCGGGGAGCTGTTTTTT
CDR3aa: CASSYSSGWVSGELFF

abundance: -
v_gene: TRBV11-2
j_gene: TRBJ2-7
d_gene: -
CDR3nt: TGTGCCAGCAGCTCATACTCATTGGCCCCCTACGAGCAGTACTTC
CDR3aa: CASSSYSLAPYEQYF

abundance: -
v_gene: TRBV29-1
j_gene: TRBJ2-7
d_gene: -
CDR3nt: TGCAGCGTTTTGGGTCCACTAGGCTACGAGCAGTACTTC
CDR3aa: CSVLGPLGYEQYF

abundance: -
v_gene: TRBV6-5
j_gene: TRBJ1-1
d_gene: -
CDR3nt: TGTGCCAGCACCCAAGAGATGACAGGAGGCGCTGAAGCTTTCTTT
CDR3aa: CASTQEMTGGAEAFF

abundance: -
v_gene: TRBV18
j_gene: TRBJ2-6
d_gene: -
CDR3nt: TGTGCCAGCTCACCACTCTACCAACAGGGCAGCGGGGCCAACGTCCTGACTTTC
CDR3aa: CASSPLYQQGSGANVLTF

abundance: -
v_gene: TRBV19
j_gene: TRBJ1-6
d_gene: -
CDR3nt: TGTGCCAGTAGTTCAGTCTCCTACTCACCCCTCCACTTT
CDR3aa: CASSSVSYSPLHF

abundance: -
v_gene: TRBV7-9
j_gene: TRBJ2-7
d_gene: -
CDR3nt: TGTGCCAGCAGCTTCGGGGTTCGGTACGAGCAGTACTTC
CDR3aa: CASSFGVRYEQYF

abundance: -
v_gene: TRBV5-1
j_gene: TRBJ2-5
d_gene: TRBD2
CDR3nt: TGCGCCAGCAGTTCCGGACTAGCGGGAGGGTTTTTGACCCAAGAGACCCAGTACTTC
CDR3aa: CASSSGLAGGFLTQETQYF

abundance: -
v_gene: TRBV7-9
j_gene: TRBJ2-7
d_gene: -
CDR3nt: TGTGCCAGCAGCTTACGGGCTAGCTCCTACGAGCAGTACTTC
CDR3aa: CASSLRASSYEQYF

abundance: -
v_gene: TRBV30
j_gene: TRBJ1-2
d_gene: -
CDR3nt: TGTGCCCGGGACTGGAGAGGCTATGGCTACACCTTC
CDR3aa: CARDWRGYGYTF

abundance: -
v_gene: TRBV29-1
j_gene: TRBJ1-3
d_gene: -
CDR3nt: TGCAGCGGATCTTCGGCCCGCTCTGGAAACACCATATATTTT
CDR3aa: CSGSSARSGNTIYF

abundance: -
v_gene: TRBV5-4
j_gene: TRBJ2-7
d_gene: -
CDR3nt: TGTGCCAGCAGCCGGGGGGACGGGACAGTCTCCTACGAGCAGTACTTC
CDR3aa: CASSRGDGTVSYEQYF

abundance: -
v_gene: TRBV3-1/TRBV3-2
j_gene: TRBJ1-1
d_gene: -
CDR3nt: TGTGCCAGCAGCCAAGGGGTATCGAACACTGAAGCTTTCTTT
CDR3aa: CASSQGVSNTEAFF

abundance: -
v_gene: TRBV7-7
j_gene: TRBJ2-7
d_gene: -
CDR3nt: TGTGCCAGCAGCAAAGGGGTATCCTACGAGCAGTACTTC
CDR3aa: CASSKGVSYEQYF

abundance: once
v_gene: TRBV7-9
j_gene: TRBJ1-6
d_gene: TRBD1
CDR3nt: TGTGCCAGCAGCCCAACCCGACAGGGTCCCAATTCACCCCTCCACTTT
CDR3aa: CASSPTRQGPNSPLHF

abundance: -
v_gene: TRBV28
j_gene: TRBJ1-5
d_gene: TRBD1
CDR3nt: TGTGCCAGCAGTCGGGGACAGCAGCCCCAGCATTTT
CDR3aa: CASSRGQQPQHF

abundance: -
v_gene: TRBV28
j_gene: TRBJ2-2
d_gene: TRBD2
CDR3nt: TGTGCCAGCAGTTTAAGCCCGGGAGGGTGGGACGGGGAGCTGTTTTTT
CDR3aa: CASSLSPGGWDGELFF

abundance: -
v_gene: TRBV4-1
j_gene: TRBJ1-6
d_gene: -
CDR3nt: TGCGCCAGCAGCCAATTCTCGAGACGGGATGTATCACCCCTCCACTTT
CDR3aa: CASSQFSRRDVSPLHF

abundance: -
v_gene: TRBV4-1
j_gene: TRBJ2-7
d_gene: TRBD2
CDR3nt: TGCGCCAGCAGCCTCTCCCTACCAGCTAGCGGGAGTTACGAGCAGTACTTC
CDR3aa: CASSLSLPASGSYEQYF

abundance: -
v_gene: TRBV10-3
j_gene: TRBJ1-2
d_gene: -
CDR3nt: TGTGCCACCGGACCCCCGGAGGGCTACACCTTC
CDR3aa: CATGPPEGYTF

abundance: -
v_gene: TRBV2
j_gene: TRBJ2-3
d_gene: -
CDR3nt: TGTGCCAGCAGCCAAGACAGGACAGATACGCAGTATTTT
CDR3aa: CASSQDRTDTQYF

abundance: once
v_gene: TRBV4-1
j_gene: TRBJ2-5
d_gene: TRBD1
CDR3nt: TGCGCCAGCAGCCAAGCGGACAGGGACCAAGAGACCCAGTACTTC
CDR3aa: CASSQADRDQETQYF

abundance: -
v_gene: TRBV3-1/TRBV3-2
j_gene: TRBJ2-2
d_gene: -
CDR3nt: TGTGCCAGCAGCCCGGAATTGGTTCAGGCTACCGGGGAGCTGTTTTTT
CDR3aa: CASSPELVQATGELFF

abundance: once
v_gene: TRBV27
j_gene: TRBJ2-7
d_gene: TRBD1
CDR3nt: TGTGCCAGCAGTTTCAGCCGGACAGGGAGCGAGCAGTACTTC
CDR3aa: CASSFSRTGSEQYF

abundance: -
v_gene: TRBV28
j_gene: TRBJ1-5
d_gene: -
CDR3nt: TGTGCCATCGAAGGGGGAGGGGGCAATCAGCCCCAGCATTTT
CDR3aa: CAIEGGGGNQPQHF

abundance: -
v_gene: TRBV2
j_gene: TRBJ2-7
d_gene: TRBD2
CDR3nt: TGTGCCAGCAGTGAAATATTAGCGGGAGGGAGCTCCTACGAGCAGTACTTC
CDR3aa: CASSEILAGGSSYEQYF

abundance: once
v_gene: TRBV5-1
j_gene: TRBJ2-1
d_gene: -
CDR3nt: TGCGCCAGTCAGTCGGACGGGAGCTCCTACAATGAGCAGTTCTTC
CDR3aa: CASQSDGSSYNEQFF

abundance: -
v_gene: TRBV9
j_gene: TRBJ2-3
d_gene: TRBD2
CDR3nt: TGTGCCAGCAGCGATAAGACTAGCGTTGAAACAGATACGCAGTATTTT
CDR3aa: CASSDKTSVETDTQYF

abundance: -
v_gene: TRBV7-9
j_gene: TRBJ2-5
d_gene: TRBD2
CDR3nt: TGTGCCAGCAGCCGGACTAGCGGGAGGGCCCCGAAGACCCAGTACTTC
CDR3aa: CASSRTSGRAPKTQYF

abundance: few
v_gene: TRBV30
j_gene: TRBJ2-7
d_gene: -
CDR3nt: TGTGCCTGGAGGACAGGTTCAAATCTGTACGAGCAGTACTTC
CDR3aa: CAWRTGSNLYEQYF

abundance: -
v_gene: TRBV27
j_gene: TRBJ1-2
d_gene: TRBD1
CDR3nt: TGTGCCAGCAGTTTAGGACAGGGCGGCTATGGCTACACCTTC
CDR3aa: CASSLGQGGYGYTF